This T cell receptor beta chain was recorded in a study of blood T cell repertoires in COVID-19 (dated by TCRdb to the early 2020s). Study-wide context: ImmuneRACE Cohort 3 recovered participants were defined by two consecutive negative NP/OP PCR tests, healthcare professional clearance, or symptom resolution. Samples from collaborators originated in the United States, Italy and Spain and spanned both the acute and convalescent phases of COVID-19. The material from the prospective study consisted of cDNA or gDNA derived from T cells, B-cell-depleted T cells, or PBMCs. Deeply sampled blood TCRbeta repertoires from subjects exposed to, actively infected with, or recovered from COVID-19 were included in the dataset. The repertoires were made available in a free public database intended to serve as a resource for research on the immune response to SARS-CoV-2. Samples came from the ongoing ImmuneRACE study (first 160 participants) plus 1,254 subjects from 6 global collaborators. Sample metadata almost always included a de-identified subject ID, COVID-19 status, age in years and sex. Where available, HLA class I and class II types were obtained from metadata supplied by the sample provider rather than from assay-based typing.

The immunoSEQ Assay, a bias-controlled multiplex PCR, was used to amplify TCRbeta CDR3 regions from genomic DNA. As for the authors' bioinformatics: Within the assay, amplification of reference gene primers was used to estimate how many nucleated cells each sample contained. Sequence reads were collapsed and filtered to measure the absolute abundance of every unique TCRbeta CDR3 rearrangement. For each sample, productive Simpson clonality was calculated as the square root of Simpson's diversity index across productive rearrangements. The table was pulled from immuneACCESS by TCRdb, which kept in-frame rearrangements only. Such tables lose some clones; where checked, under half of the loss comes from unresolved V genes, and the rest has no known cause. V, J and clone size are those of that table, while D and trimming were read from the DNA. The sample records 250,000 to 300,000 clones, more than 70% of which are singletons. The ten largest clones represent around 2% of the sample.

Participants in the prospective study were aged about 18 to 90 years, lived in 20 to 25 United States geographic areas, and enrolled through a virtual design. Cohort assignment in the prospective study relied on participant-reported clinical history from a screening survey and a study questionnaire. In the prospective study, whole blood, serum and a nasopharyngeal or oropharyngeal swab were collected from each participant by mobile phlebotomists. Prospective study participants could optionally give additional blood draws and questionnaires over an approximately two-month period. Before DNA extraction, blood samples from the prospective study were shipped at room temperature or frozen. As regards this clone: The specificity of this receptor is unknown. No much larger clone exists at a distance of one base, and base qualities are not known.

Between the V and J ends, shortened by 3 bases and 5 bases respectively, the junction contains 21 bases. CDR1 and CDR2 were assigned from the germline V gene (reference sequence) as LNHNV and YYDKDF. The CDR3 starts with the cysteine, ends with the phenylalanine, and has 17 residues. Only the CDR3 part of the read is kept: 51 bases, read in frame from the first base. General findings and caveats noted by the study authors: The quantity of clinical and demographic metadata differed by source and by participant and was supplied without curation.

Sequencing was carried out using PBMCs or T cells enriched from blood (not recorded which). The chain joins TRBV15 to TRBJ2-3; the D gene is not confidently resolved. The source of this sequence is a woman aged 60-70 years in a cohort exposed to, infected with or recovered from COVID-19 (not recorded which). In nucleotide form, the sequence is TGTGCCACCAGCAGTCCGTATCTAGGAGTGGTTGAAGATACGCAGTATTTT. This translates into CATSSPYLGVVEDTQYF.